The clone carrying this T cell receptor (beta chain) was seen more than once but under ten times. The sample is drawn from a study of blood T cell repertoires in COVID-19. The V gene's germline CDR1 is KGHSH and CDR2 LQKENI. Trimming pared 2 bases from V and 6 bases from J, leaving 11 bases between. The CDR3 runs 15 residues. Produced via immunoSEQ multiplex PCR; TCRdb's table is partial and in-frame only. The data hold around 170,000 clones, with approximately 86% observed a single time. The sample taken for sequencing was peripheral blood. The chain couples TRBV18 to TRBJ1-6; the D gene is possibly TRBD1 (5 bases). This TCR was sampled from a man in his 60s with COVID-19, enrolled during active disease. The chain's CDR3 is CASSPGRGTNSPLHF. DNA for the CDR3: TGTGCCAGCTCACCAGGGCGGGGGACTAATTCACCCCTCCACTTT.